This T cell receptor (beta chain) was recorded in a study of shared clonotypes between healthy human individuals. All donors were Caucasian adults living in Nashville, Tennessee. Notes on this clone: Its antigen remains unknown.

Study-wide results and caveats: All-four-donor shared clonotypes had higher generation probabilities than non-shared clonotypes did. Expectations were that clonotype sharing among donors would be affected by sequencing depth.

V lost 3 bases to trimming and J lost 7 bases, with 12 bases between them. Germline CDR1 reads SGHTA; CDR2 reads FQGTGA. There are 14 residues in the CDR3. A deep-level run was used for the assay. Sequencing used immunoSEQ multiplex PCR; TCRdb keeps in-frame clones, though not all of them. Here the sample spans fewer than 2.5 million clones, roughly 93% being singletons. The sequenced sample consisted of naive CD4+ T cells from PBMCs. Sample subset: CD45RA+ positively selected. The rearrangement links TRBV7-3 to TRBJ2-2; maybe TRBD1 (6 bases). This sequence was found in a man in his late teens or twenties in good health. Some clones in this sample may be carry-over from other donors' samples. CDR3 DNA: TGTGCCAGCAGCTTTGGTGGGGGCATCGGGGAGCTGTTTTTT. It translates to CASSFGGGIGELFF. Looking up the rest from reference TRBV7-3 and TRBJ2-2 gives the full variable domain: GAGVSQTPSNKVTEKGKYVELRCDPISGHTALYWYRQSLGQGPEFLIYFQGTGAADDSGLPNDRFFAVRPEGSVSTLKIQRTERGDSAVYLCASSFGGGIGELFFGEGSRLTVL.